This T cell receptor beta chain was sequenced in a study of T cell responses to AZD1222 COVID-19 vaccine. The repertoire was sequenced with immunoSEQ multiplex PCR; TCRdb's copy has only in-frame clones and lacks some. The data contain about 150,000 clones, 90% of them singletons. Trimming stripped 5 bases from V and 7 bases from J, with 11 bases between. CDR1 is LNHNV and CDR2 is YYDKDF in the germline V gene (reference sequence). This CDR3 spans 12 amino acids. For this clone: The antigen is not known.

Study-wide points: Per reports, nearly half of all spike-specific TCRs target regions that are unmutated in variants.

Material: peripheral blood, obtained on day 0 of AZD1222 vaccination. This clonotype was sampled from an adult in good health. The rearrangement uses TRBV15 and TRBJ1-1; tentative D call: TRBD1 (5 bases). The CDR3 region has the DNA TGTGCCACCAGCGGGGGGAAGGGTGAAGCTTTCTTT. Its protein is CATSGGKGEAFF.